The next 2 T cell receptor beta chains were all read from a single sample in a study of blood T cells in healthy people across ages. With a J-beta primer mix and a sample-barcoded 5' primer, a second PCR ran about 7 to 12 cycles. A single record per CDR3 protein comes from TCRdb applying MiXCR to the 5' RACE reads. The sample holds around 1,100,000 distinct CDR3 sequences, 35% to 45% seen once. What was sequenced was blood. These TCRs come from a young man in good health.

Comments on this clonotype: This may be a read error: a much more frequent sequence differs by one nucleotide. The CDR3 DNA reads as TGTGCCAGCAGCCCCACTAGCGGCTCTGACGAGCAGTACTTC. It is translated as CASSPTSGSDEQYF. V usage is TRBV7-3 and J usage is TRBJ2-7, with TRBD2 matching over 8 bases. Trimming took 5 bases from V and 5 from J; bases not matched to a gene: 8. The CDR3 has 14 residues. Looked up from germline, CDR1 is SGHTA and CDR2 is FQGTGA.

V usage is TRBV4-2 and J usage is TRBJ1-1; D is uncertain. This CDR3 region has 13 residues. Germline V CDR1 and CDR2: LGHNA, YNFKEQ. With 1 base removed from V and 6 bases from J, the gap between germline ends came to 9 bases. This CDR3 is CASSQAKVAEAFF. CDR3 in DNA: TGTGCCAGCAGCCAAGCGAAAGTCGCTGAAGCTTTCTTT.